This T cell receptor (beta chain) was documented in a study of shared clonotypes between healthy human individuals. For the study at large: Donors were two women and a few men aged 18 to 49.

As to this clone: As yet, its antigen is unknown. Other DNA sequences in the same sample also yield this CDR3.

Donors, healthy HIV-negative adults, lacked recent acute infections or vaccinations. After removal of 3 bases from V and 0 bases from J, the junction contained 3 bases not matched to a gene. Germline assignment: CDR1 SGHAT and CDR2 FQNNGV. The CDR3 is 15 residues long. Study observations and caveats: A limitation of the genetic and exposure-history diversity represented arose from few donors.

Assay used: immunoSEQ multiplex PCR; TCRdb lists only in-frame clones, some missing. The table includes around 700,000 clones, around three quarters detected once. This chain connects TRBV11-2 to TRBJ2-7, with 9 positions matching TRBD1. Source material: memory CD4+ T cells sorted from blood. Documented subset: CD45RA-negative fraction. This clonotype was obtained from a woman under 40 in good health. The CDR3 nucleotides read TGTGCCAGCAGCTTGGACAGGGGCACCTCCTACGAGCAGTACTTC. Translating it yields CASSLDRGTSYEQYF.